The entry below gives a single T cell receptor (beta chain) sequence along with its context. The antigen is not known. Germline V gene sequence: CDR1 GTSNPN, CDR2 SVGIG (reference sequence). The CDR3 spans 16 residues. V was pared by 2 bases and J by 2 bases, with 4 bases of the junction left unmatched. This entry comes from a study of T cell responses to AZD1222 COVID-19 vaccine. Study background: Researchers grouped second doses given at about 4 or about 12 weeks into one pool. Study outcomes and limitations: Two AZD1222 doses significantly raised spike-specific TCR breadth and depth over controls. No repertoire was sampled before or during the peak T cell response, only after it. Clonal diversity was possibly underestimated, and the donors were mostly white British, with more females.

Only in-frame clones appear in the TCRdb table, and some are missing; sequencing was by immunoSEQ multiplex PCR. The sample has approximately 110,000 clones; around 90% are singletons. The sample here was peripheral blood, taken on day 0 of AZD1222 vaccination. J is TRBJ2-6 and V is TRBV30; the match to TRBD1 covers 9 bases. The clonotype comes from an adult in good health. Written as DNA, the CDR3 is TGTGCCTGGAGTCGAAGACAGGGGGCTGGGGCCAACGTCCTGACTTTC. It codes for CAWSRRQGAGANVLTF.